The 28 T cell receptor beta chains presented below share a single source sample, sequenced in a study of STAT5B mutations in CD4+ large granular lymphocyte leukemia. Sequenced by immunoSEQ multiplex PCR; TCRdb stores in-frame clones only, minus some. The repertoire consists of roughly 32,000 clones, with about 89% occurring once and the leading ten covering 0.41%. Sequencing was performed on CD4+ T cells from blood buffy coats. The origin of the receptors is a human donor in good health.

The V gene is TRBV15, the J gene TRBJ2-6; no definite D call. V was shortened by 0 bases and J by 11 bases, with 14 bases between the two germline ends. The CDR3 is 15 amino acids. Germline loops: CDR1 LNHNV, CDR2 YYDKDF (reference sequence). CDR3 loop: CATSRDQTTLDVLTF. CDR3 bases: TGTGCCACCAGCAGAGATCAGACAACTCTAGACGTCCTGACTTTC.

The J gene is TRBJ1-1, the V gene TRBV5-4; D ambiguous. V dropped 7 bases and J dropped 10 bases, with 23 bases sitting between them. CDR3 length equals 14 residues. Germline V lookup: CDR1 SGHNT, CDR2 YYREEE (reference sequence). The CDR3 protein is CASHTVRVEDGAFF. CDR3 coding DNA: TGTGCCAGCCATACGGTAAGAGTCGAAGACGGAGCTTTCTTT.

V and J are TRBV5-1 and TRBJ2-5; D may be TRBD2 (5 bases). The germline V and J ends were trimmed by 0 bases and 1 base, with 13 bases remaining between them. The CDR3 totals 16 residues. Germline lookup yields CDR1 SGHRS and CDR2 YFSETQ. The CDR3 DNA reads as TGCGCCAGCAGCTTGGTGGGGAGCATAGGCCAAGAGACCCAGTACTTC. This encodes CASSLVGSIGQETQYF.

This chain joins TRBV5-1 and TRBJ1-1; D is perhaps TRBD1 (6 bases). V was shortened by 1 base and J by 3 bases, with 10 bases between the two germline ends. This CDR3 region has 14 residues. Germline-derived CDR1 and CDR2 are SGHRS and YFSETQ. DNA of the CDR3: TGCGCCAGCAGCTTGCAGTCAGGGGACACTGAAGCTTTCTTT. Amino acids: CASSLQSGDTEAFF.

V and J are TRBV28 and TRBJ1-5; perhaps TRBD1 as D (5 bases). The CDR3 covers 15 residues. The V gene lost 3 bases and the J gene lost 7 bases, with 16 bases spanning the gap. Germline V CDR1 and CDR2: MDHEN, SYDVKM. The DNA for the CDR3 is TGTGCCAGCAGTTTTCAGGGAACCGCAGGGCAGCCCCAGCATTTT. Its protein is CASSFQGTAGQPQHF.

This chain links TRBV28 with TRBJ1-2; D is undetermined. With 4 bases removed from V and 7 bases from J, the gap between germline ends came to 16 bases. The germline CDR1 and CDR2 sequences are MDHEN and SYDVKM. The CDR3 runs 14 residues. The CDR3 reads CASSSPSASRGYTF. The CDR3 DNA sequence: TGTGCCAGCAGTTCCCCATCAGCGTCGCGTGGCTACACCTTC.

The V call is TRBV18, the J call TRBJ1-5, with D uncertain. Deletions cut 2 bases from V and 2 bases from J, with 16 bases between. This CDR3 has 17 residues. Germline assignment: CDR1 KGHSH and CDR2 LQKENI. In DNA form, the CDR3 reads TGTGCCAGCTCACCAGTTACCCCCGCGCAAGGCAATCAGCCCCAGCATTTT. This translates into CASSPVTPAQGNQPQHF.

The V gene is TRBV11-2, the J gene TRBJ2-1; 7 nucleotides align to TRBD2. The CDR3 extends over 16 amino acids. Germline values: CDR1 SGHAT, CDR2 FQNNGV. Losses at the gene ends were 0 bases for V and 5 bases for J; bases not matched to a gene: 7. This chain's CDR3 is CASSLDLGLADNEQFF. The CDR3 bases are TGTGCCAGCAGCTTAGATCTTGGGCTAGCGGACAATGAGCAGTTCTTC.

J is TRBJ2-7 and V is TRBV6-5; TRBD1 might be the D (6 bases). The V gene's germline CDR1 is MNHEY and CDR2 SVGAGI. CDR3 length: 15 amino acids. The V and J ends lost 0 bases and 2 bases respectively, with 11 bases between them. In DNA form, the CDR3 reads TGTGCCAGCAGTTACTCGGGGGACACGACCTACGAGCAGTACTTC. Amino acids: CASSYSGDTTYEQYF.

The chain couples TRBV13 to TRBJ2-2, with 9 bases matching TRBD1. J gave up 1 base and V 3 bases, and 3 bases lay outside the gene matches. This CDR3 region has 16 residues. The germline V gene has CDR1 PRHDT and CDR2 FYEKMQ (reference sequence). CDR3 sequence (DNA): TGTGCCAGCAGCTTTGGACAGGGGCAGAACACCGGGGAGCTGTTTTTT. Its translation is CASSFGQGQNTGELFF.

V usage is TRBV10-3 and J usage is TRBJ1-2, with D tentatively TRBD1 (6 bases). The V and J ends lost 0 bases and 1 base respectively, with 15 bases between them. Looked up from germline, CDR1 is ENHRY and CDR2 is SYGVKD. The CDR3 is 17 residues long. The CDR3, as DNA: TGTGCCATCAGTGAGTCGAAGGGGGAGGGGATTAACTATGGCTACACCTTC. Translated: CAISESKGEGINYGYTF.

The chain recombines TRBV6-1 with TRBJ2-2, with D tentatively TRBD2 (7 bases). Looked up from germline, CDR1 is MNHNS and CDR2 is SASEGT. V lost 7 bases, J lost 5 bases, and 17 bases lay in between. This CDR3 spans 15 amino acids. The CDR3 spells CASNDRWGGTGELFF. The DNA of the CDR3 is TGTGCCAGCAATGACAGGTGGGGGGGAACCGGGGAGCTGTTTTTT.

This clone was found once. The chain has TRBV6-6 and TRBJ1-5; D is unresolved. The CDR3 loop spans 15 amino acids. Germline values: CDR1 MNHNY, CDR2 SVGAGI (reference sequence). The V gene lost 0 bases and the J gene lost 0 bases, with 6 bases spanning the gap. The CDR3 region has the DNA TGTGCCAGCAGTTACTCGTACAGTAGCAATCAGCCCCAGCATTTT. As protein: CASSYSYSSNQPQHF.

This clone appeared once. The genes are TRBV6-6 and TRBJ2-5, with D tentatively TRBD1 or TRBD2 (7 bases each). V gave up 6 bases and J gave up 4 bases, with 15 bases separating them. This CDR3 spans 14 amino acids. Looked up from germline, CDR1 is MNHNY and CDR2 is SVGAGI (reference sequence). CDR3 sequence: CASSRQGGSETQYF. CDR3 sequence (DNA): TGTGCCAGCAGCCGACAGGGAGGGTCAGAGACCCAGTACTTC.

V usage is TRBV14 and J usage is TRBJ1-2; D is perhaps TRBD1 (5 bases). V lost 0 bases and J 3 bases, leaving 5 bases between the germline ends. This CDR3 contains 13 residues. The V gene's germline CDR1 is SGHDN and CDR2 FVKESK. The chain's CDR3 is CASSQEGDYGYTF. DNA for the CDR3: TGTGCCAGCAGCCAAGAAGGGGACTATGGCTACACCTTC.

The V and J genes are TRBV7-2 and TRBJ2-3, with D possibly matching TRBD2 (5 bases). CDR1 SGHTA and CDR2 FQGNSA come from the germline V gene. Trimming shortened V by 1 base and J by 6 bases, and 8 bases separated the two germline ends. This CDR3 has 13 amino acids. The CDR3 region has the DNA TGTGCCAGCAGCTTAGTTTCGGGGGATACGCAGTATTTT. The encoded protein is CASSLVSGDTQYF.

The rearrangement uses TRBV6-6 and TRBJ1-2; 7 bases line up with TRBD1. Germline-derived CDR1 and CDR2 are MNHNY and SVGAGI (reference sequence). This CDR3 spans 13 amino acids. The V and J ends lost 11 bases and 0 bases, in that order; junction bases with no gene match: 6. CDR3 loop: CAAGGTANYGYTF. The CDR3 region has the DNA TGTGCCGCAGGGGGGACAGCTAACTATGGCTACACCTTC.

The CDR3 here is CASSSGRLAGVGEQYF. DNA of the CDR3: TGTGCCAGCAGTTCCGGGCGACTAGCGGGAGTGGGGGAGCAGTACTTC. This chain uses TRBV28 with TRBJ2-7; 12 positions agree with TRBD2. Unmatched junction bases numbered 11, after V lost 4 bases and J lost 7 bases. CDR1 MDHEN and CDR2 SYDVKM come from the germline V gene. This CDR3 region has 16 residues.

The chain has TRBV27 and TRBJ2-5; D tentatively fits TRBD1 or TRBD2 (5 bases each). The CDR3 contains 14 residues. V was cut by 8 bases and J by 1 base, with 14 bases left in between. From germline, CDR1 is MNHEY and CDR2 SMNVEV (reference sequence). The CDR3 loop reads CASSKVGTQETQYF. The CDR3 nucleotides are TGTGCCAGCTCAAAAGTGGGGACCCAAGAGACCCAGTACTTC.

V usage is TRBV6-1 and J usage is TRBJ1-1, with D unclear. V was clipped by 8 bases and J by 0 bases, with 10 bases between them. The germline V gene encodes CDR1 MNHNS and CDR2 SASEGT. This CDR3 is 13 amino acids long. CDR3 nucleotides: TGTGCCAGCCCCCCCGGAGTGAACACTGAAGCTTTCTTT. Translation gives CASPPGVNTEAFF.

The chain recombines TRBV7-9 with TRBJ1-4; 9 positions match TRBD1. Germline lookup yields CDR1 SEHNR and CDR2 FQNEAQ (reference sequence). The ends lost 2 bases at V and 8 bases at J; junction bases unmatched: 6. CDR3 length equals 15 residues. The CDR3 region has the DNA TGTGCCAGCAGCTTACCGGGACAGGGCACAGAAAAACTGTTTTTT. Translated: CASSLPGQGTEKLFF.

The gene calls are TRBV6-6 and TRBJ2-7; D possibly uses TRBD1 or TRBD2 (5 bases each). CDR1 MNHNY and CDR2 SVGAGI come from the germline V gene (reference sequence). The CDR3 covers 15 residues. Between the trimmed V and J ends, which lost 7 bases and 4 bases, there was a span of 20 bases. This chain's CDR3 is CASTPRAQGGYEQYF. The DNA of the CDR3 is TGTGCCAGCACCCCGCGGGCGCAGGGCGGGTACGAGCAGTACTTC.

The V gene is TRBV5-4, the J gene TRBJ2-3; 8 bases align to TRBD2. J gave up 2 bases and V 0 bases, and 5 bases lay outside the gene matches. Germline V gives CDR1 SGHNT, CDR2 YYREEE (reference sequence). The length of the CDR3 is 16 residues. The CDR3 region is CASSLGGSGVTDTQYF. Written as DNA, the CDR3 is TGTGCCAGCAGCTTGGGAGGTAGCGGGGTCACAGATACGCAGTATTTT.

The genes are TRBV13 and TRBJ1-1; perhaps TRBD1 as D (5 bases). CDR1 is PRHDT and CDR2 is FYEKMQ in the germline V gene (reference sequence). The CDR3 totals 18 residues. Trimming cost V 6 bases and J 1 base, with 24 bases left between them. The CDR3 bases are TGTGCCAGCAGTACCAGAGGGGCGTGGGAAGGGGCGAACACTGAAGCTTTCTTT. The encoded protein is CASSTRGAWEGANTEAFF.

Notes on this clone: One junction end does not reproduce the germline sequence, and a read error may be involved. V gene TRBV7-7 combines with J gene TRBJ1-2, with D maybe TRBD1 (6 bases). The germline CDR1 and CDR2 sequences are SSHAT and FNYEAQ (reference sequence). The length of the CDR3 is 22 residues. Here the CDR3 reads CASSLDRLRVNSKRLWVDGYTF. The DNA of the CDR3 is TGTGCTAGCAGCTTAGACAGGTTAAGAGTCAACTCAAAACGATTATGGGTAGATGGCTACACCTTC.

The gene calls are TRBV28 and TRBJ1-1, with D perhaps TRBD1 (6 bases). Trimming removed 3 bases at V and 0 bases at J, with 11 bases between. Germline CDR1 MDHEN, CDR2 SYDVKM. The CDR3 consists of 15 residues. The CDR3 DNA sequence: TGTGCCAGCAGTTTCATGGACAGACTGAACACTGAAGCTTTCTTT. Translated, it gives CASSFMDRLNTEAFF.

This sequence joins TRBV7-9 and TRBJ2-3, with D possibly being TRBD2 (6 bases). Germline CDR1 SEHNR, CDR2 FQNEAQ (reference sequence). This CDR3 region has 15 residues. Trimming shortened V by 1 base and J by 5 bases, and 13 bases separated the two germline ends. Here the CDR3 DNA reads TGTGCCAGCAGCTTAGTTGGCGGGGTCCGAGATACGCAGTATTTT. Its protein product is CASSLVGGVRDTQYF.

The V and J genes are TRBV7-2 and TRBJ2-3, with 10 bases that match TRBD2. The CDR3 is 15 amino acids. J gave up 2 bases and V 2 bases, and 1 base lay outside the gene matches. Looked up from germline, CDR1 is SGHTA and CDR2 is FQGNSA. The CDR3 region is CASSLLAGDTDTQYF. CDR3 in DNA: TGTGCCAGCAGCTTACTAGCGGGAGACACAGATACGCAGTATTTT.